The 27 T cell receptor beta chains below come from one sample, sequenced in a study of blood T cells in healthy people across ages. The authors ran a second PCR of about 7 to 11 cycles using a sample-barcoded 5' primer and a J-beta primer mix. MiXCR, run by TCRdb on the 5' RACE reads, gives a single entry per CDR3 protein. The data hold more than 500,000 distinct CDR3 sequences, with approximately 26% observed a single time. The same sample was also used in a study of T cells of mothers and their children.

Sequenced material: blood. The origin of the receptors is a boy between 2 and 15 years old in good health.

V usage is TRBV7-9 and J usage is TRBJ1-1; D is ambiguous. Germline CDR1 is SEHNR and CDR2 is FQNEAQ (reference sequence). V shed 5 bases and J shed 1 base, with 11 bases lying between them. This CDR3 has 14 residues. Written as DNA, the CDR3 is TGTGCCAGCAGCGGAAAGCCCGGGAACACTGAAGCTTTCTTT. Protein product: CASSGKPGNTEAFF.

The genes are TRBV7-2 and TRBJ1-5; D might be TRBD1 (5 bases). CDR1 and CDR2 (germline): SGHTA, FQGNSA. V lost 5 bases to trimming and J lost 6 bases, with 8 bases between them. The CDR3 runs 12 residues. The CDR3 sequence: CASSMRGQPQHF. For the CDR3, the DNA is TGTGCCAGCAGCATGAGGGGTCAGCCCCAGCATTTT.

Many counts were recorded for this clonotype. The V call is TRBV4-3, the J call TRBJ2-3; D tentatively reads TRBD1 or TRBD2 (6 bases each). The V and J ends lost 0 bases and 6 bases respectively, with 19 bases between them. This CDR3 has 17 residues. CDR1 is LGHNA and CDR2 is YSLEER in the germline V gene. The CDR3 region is CASSQEPRGGTFDTQYF. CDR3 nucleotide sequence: TGCGCCAGCAGCCAAGAGCCCCGCGGAGGGACATTCGATACGCAGTATTTT.

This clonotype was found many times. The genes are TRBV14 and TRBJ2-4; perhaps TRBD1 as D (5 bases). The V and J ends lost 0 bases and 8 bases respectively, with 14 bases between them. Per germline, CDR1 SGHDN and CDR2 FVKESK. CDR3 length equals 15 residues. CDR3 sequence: CASSQDRPREHIQYF. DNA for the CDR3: TGTGCCAGCAGCCAAGATCGACCCAGGGAACACATTCAGTACTTC.

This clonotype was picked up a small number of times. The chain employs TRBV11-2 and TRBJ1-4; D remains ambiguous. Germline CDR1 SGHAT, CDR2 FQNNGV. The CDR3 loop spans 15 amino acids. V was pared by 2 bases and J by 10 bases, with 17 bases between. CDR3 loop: CASSLRNLLEGKLFF. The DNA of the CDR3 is TGTGCCAGCAGCTTACGTAACCTACTGGAGGGAAAACTGTTTTTT.

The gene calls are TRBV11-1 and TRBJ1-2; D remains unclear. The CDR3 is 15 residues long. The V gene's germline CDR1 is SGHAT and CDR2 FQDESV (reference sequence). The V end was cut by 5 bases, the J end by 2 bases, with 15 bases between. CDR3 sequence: CASSPRTRPNYGYTF. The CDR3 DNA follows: TGTGCCAGCAGCCCAAGGACTCGACCGAACTATGGCTACACCTTC.

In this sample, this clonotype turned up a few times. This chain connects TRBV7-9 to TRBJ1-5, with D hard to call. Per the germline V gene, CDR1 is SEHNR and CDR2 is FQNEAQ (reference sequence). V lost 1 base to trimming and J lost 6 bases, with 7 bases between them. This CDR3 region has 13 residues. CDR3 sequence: CASSLGASQPQHF. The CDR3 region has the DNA TGTGCCAGCAGCTTAGGGGCAAGTCAGCCCCAGCATTTT.

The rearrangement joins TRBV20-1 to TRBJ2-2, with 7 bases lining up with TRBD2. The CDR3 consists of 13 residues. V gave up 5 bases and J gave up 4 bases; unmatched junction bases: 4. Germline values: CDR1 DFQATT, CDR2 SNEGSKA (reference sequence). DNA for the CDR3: TGCAGTGCTGAGCGGGACTTCACCGGGGAGCTGTTTTTT. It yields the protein CSAERDFTGELFF.

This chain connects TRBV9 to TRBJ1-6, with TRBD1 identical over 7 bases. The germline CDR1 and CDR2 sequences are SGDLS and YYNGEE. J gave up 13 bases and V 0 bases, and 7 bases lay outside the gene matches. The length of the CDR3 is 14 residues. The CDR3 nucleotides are TGTGCCAGCAGCGTAGCCATTTCGGGACAGCCCCTCCACTTT. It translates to CASSVAISGQPLHF.

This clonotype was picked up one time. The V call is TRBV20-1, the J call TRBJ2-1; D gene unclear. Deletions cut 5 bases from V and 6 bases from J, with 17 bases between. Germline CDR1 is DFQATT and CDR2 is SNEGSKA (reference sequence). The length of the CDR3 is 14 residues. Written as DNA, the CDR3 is TGCAGTGCTCATCCCCCGACTGTTGGCAATGAGCAGTTCTTC. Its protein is CSAHPPTVGNEQFF.

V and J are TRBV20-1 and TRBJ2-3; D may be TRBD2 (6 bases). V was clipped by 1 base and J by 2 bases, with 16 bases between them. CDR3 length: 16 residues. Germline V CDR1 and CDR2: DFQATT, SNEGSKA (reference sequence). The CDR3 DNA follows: TGCAGTGCTAGAGGGCCCGGGGACTTCTTCACAGATACGCAGTATTTT. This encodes CSARGPGDFFTDTQYF.

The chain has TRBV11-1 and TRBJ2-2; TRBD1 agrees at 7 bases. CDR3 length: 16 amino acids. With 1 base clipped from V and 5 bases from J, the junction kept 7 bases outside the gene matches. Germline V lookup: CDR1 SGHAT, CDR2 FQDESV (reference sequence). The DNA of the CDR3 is TGTGCCAGCAGCTTAGGCCCCAGGGGGAGTACCGGGGAGCTGTTTTTT. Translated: CASSLGPRGSTGELFF.

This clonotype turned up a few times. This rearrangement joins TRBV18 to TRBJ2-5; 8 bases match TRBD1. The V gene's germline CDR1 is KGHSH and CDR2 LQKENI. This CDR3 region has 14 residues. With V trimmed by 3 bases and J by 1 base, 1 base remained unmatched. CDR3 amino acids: CASSPTGVQETQYF. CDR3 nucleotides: TGTGCCAGCTCACCGACAGGGGTCCAAGAGACCCAGTACTTC.

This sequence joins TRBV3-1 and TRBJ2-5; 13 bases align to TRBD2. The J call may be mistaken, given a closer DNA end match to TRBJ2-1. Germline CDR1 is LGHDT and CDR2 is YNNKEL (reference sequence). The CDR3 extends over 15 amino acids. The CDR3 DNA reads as TGTGCCAGCAGCCCGACTAGCGGGGGGTCGGGTGAGCAGTTCTTC. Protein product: CASSPTSGGSGEQFF.

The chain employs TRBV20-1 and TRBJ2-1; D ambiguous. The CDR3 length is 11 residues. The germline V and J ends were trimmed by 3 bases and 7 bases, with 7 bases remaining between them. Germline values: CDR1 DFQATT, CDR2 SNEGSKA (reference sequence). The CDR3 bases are TGCAGTGCTAGCGTCGAAAATGAGCAGTTCTTC. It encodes CSASVENEQFF.

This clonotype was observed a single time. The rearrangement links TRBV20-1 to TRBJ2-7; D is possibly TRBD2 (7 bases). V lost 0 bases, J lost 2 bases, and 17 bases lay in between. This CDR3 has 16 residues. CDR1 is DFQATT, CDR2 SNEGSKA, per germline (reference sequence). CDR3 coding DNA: TGCAGTGCTAGAGATCGAGGGGGGGGGAATCCCTACGAGCAGTACTTC. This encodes CSARDRGGGNPYEQYF.

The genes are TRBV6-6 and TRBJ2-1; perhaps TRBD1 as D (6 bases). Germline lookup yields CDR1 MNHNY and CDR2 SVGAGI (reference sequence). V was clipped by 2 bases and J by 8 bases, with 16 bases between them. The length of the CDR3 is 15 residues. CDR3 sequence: CASSYGGERGDEQFF. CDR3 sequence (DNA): TGTGCCAGCAGTTACGGGGGCGAGAGAGGCGATGAGCAGTTCTTC.

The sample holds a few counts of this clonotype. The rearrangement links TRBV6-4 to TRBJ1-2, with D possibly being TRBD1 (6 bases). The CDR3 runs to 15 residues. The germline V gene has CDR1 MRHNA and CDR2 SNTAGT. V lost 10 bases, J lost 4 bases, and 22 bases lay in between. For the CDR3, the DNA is TGTGCCACCAAACCCGAGGACAGCCTGGGCTATGGCTACACCTTC. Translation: CATKPEDSLGYGYTF.

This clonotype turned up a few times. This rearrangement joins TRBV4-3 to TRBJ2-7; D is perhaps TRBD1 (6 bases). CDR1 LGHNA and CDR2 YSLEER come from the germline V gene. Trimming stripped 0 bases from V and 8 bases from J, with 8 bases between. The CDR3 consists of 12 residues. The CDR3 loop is CASSQDRGKQYF. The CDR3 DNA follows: TGCGCCAGCAGCCAAGATAGGGGGAAGCAGTACTTC.

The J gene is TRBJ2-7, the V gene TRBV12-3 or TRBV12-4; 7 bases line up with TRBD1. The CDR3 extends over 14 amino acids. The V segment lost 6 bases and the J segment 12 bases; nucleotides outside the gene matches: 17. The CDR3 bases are TGTGCCAGCAGCACCGGGACAGATCGCTTGAGTGGGTACTTC. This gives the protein CASSTGTDRLSGYF.

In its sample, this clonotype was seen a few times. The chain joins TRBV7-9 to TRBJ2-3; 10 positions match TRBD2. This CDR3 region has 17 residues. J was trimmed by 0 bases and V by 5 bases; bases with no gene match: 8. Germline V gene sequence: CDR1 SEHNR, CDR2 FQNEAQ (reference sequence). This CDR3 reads CASSDTLAGASTDTQYF. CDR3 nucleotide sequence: TGTGCCAGCAGCGATACGCTAGCGGGAGCTAGCACAGATACGCAGTATTTT.

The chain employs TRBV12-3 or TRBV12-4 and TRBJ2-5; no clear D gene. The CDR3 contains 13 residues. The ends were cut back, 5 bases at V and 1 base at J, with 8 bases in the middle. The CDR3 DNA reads TGTGCCAGCAGTAATAGGTTCCAAGAGACCCAGTACTTC. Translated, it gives CASSNRFQETQYF.

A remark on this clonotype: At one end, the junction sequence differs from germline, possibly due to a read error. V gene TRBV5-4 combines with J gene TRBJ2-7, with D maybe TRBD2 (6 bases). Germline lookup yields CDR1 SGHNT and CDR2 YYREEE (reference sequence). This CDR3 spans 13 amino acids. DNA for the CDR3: TGTGCCAGCAGTCGGGCGGGATCCTACCAGCAGTACTTC. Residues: CASSRAGSYQQYF.

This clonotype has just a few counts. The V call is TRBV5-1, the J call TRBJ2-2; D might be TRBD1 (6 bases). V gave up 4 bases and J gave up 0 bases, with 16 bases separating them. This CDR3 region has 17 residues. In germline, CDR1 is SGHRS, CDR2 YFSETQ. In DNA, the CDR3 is TGCGCCAGCAGCCCGGAACAGGGCCTGACGAACACCGGGGAGCTGTTTTTT. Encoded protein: CASSPEQGLTNTGELFF.

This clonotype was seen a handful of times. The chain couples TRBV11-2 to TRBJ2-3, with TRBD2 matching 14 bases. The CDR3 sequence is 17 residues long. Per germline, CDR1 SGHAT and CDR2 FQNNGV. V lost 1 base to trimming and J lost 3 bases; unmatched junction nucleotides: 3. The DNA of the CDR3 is TGTGCCAGCAGCTTAGGTTGGACTAGCGGGAGGACAGATACGCAGTATTTT. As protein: CASSLGWTSGRTDTQYF.

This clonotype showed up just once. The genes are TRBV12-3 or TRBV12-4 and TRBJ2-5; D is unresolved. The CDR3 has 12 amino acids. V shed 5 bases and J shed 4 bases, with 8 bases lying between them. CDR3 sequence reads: CASSPYRETQYF. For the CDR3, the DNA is TGTGCCAGCAGTCCTTACAGAGAGACCCAGTACTTC.

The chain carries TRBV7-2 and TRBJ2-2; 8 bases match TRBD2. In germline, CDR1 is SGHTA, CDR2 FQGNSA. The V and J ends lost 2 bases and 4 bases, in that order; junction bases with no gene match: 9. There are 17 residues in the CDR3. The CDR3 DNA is TGTGCCAGCAGCTTAAACCAGAGACTAGCGAGCACCGGGGAGCTGTTTTTT. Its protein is CASSLNQRLASTGELFF.